The 27 T cell receptor beta chains below all came from one sample that was sequenced in a study of cytomegalovirus exposure and HLA in healthy donors. Primers for the PCR totalled 60 Vbeta and 13 Jbeta. The assay was immunoSEQ multiplex PCR, and TCRdb's table has in-frame clones only and misses some. The top ten hold about 5% of the sample, which has 81,000 or so clones, approximately 60% seen once. Sequencing was done on a sample of PBMCs. Receptor source: a woman aged 25 to 39 in good health and CMV-seropositive.

V usage is TRBV7-6 and J usage is TRBJ1-2; the match to TRBD1 covers 12 bases. The J segment lost 2 bases and the V segment lost 8 bases, leaving 21 bases of the junction unmatched. The CDR3 consists of 20 residues. Germline CDR1 SGHVS, CDR2 FNYEAQ. Written as DNA, the CDR3 is TGTGCCAGCTATAGTACTTCCCGACCGGGACAGGGGGCTAGAAACTATGGCTACACCTTC. Translating it yields CASYSTSRPGQGARNYGYTF.

The chain links TRBV7-9 to TRBJ2-1; weak D call: TRBD2 (5 bases). The V gene lost 2 bases and the J gene lost 6 bases, with 14 bases spanning the gap. The length of the CDR3 is 15 residues. CDR1 and CDR2 (germline): SEHNR, FQNEAQ (reference sequence). The CDR3: CASSLRDRRFNEQFF. As DNA, the CDR3 is TGTGCCAGCAGCTTAAGGGATCGGAGGTTCAATGAGCAGTTCTTC.

The chain has TRBV11-2 and TRBJ2-3; a weak D match, TRBD2 (7 bases). CDR1 SGHAT and CDR2 FQNNGV come from the germline V gene. V gave up 3 bases and J gave up 4 bases, with 14 bases separating them. This CDR3 has 15 amino acids. CDR3 bases: TGTGCCAGCAGCTTGGGGGGGGCTACTTCAGATACGCAGTATTTT. Residues: CASSLGGATSDTQYF.

This chain links TRBV4-3 with TRBJ1-1; D is possibly TRBD1 (5 bases). The ends were cut back, 3 bases at V and 0 bases at J, with 17 bases in the middle. The CDR3 has 17 amino acids. CDR1 LGHNA and CDR2 YSLEER come from the germline V gene. The CDR3 DNA is TGCGCCAGCAGCCATGATGGTGGGGCAGGGATGAACACTGAAGCTTTCTTT. It codes for CASSHDGGAGMNTEAFF.

This chain connects TRBV4-3 to TRBJ2-2, with D tentatively TRBD2 (5 bases). CDR3 length: 15 residues. Between the trimmed V and J ends, which lost 0 bases and 4 bases, there was a span of 9 bases. In germline, CDR1 is LGHNA, CDR2 YSLEER. The CDR3 sequence: CASSQDGGPTGELFF. The CDR3 coding sequence is TGCGCCAGCAGCCAAGACGGCGGGCCCACCGGGGAGCTGTTTTTT.

This clone appeared a few times. The rearrangement joins TRBV27 to TRBJ2-2; possibly TRBD1 for D (5 bases). The CDR3 spans 16 residues. V lost 2 bases and J lost 4, with 14 bases in between. The germline gives CDR1 MNHEY, CDR2 SMNVEV (reference sequence). The CDR3 nucleotides are TGTGCCAGCAGTTTAAAGGGGAACCTCCCCACCGGGGAGCTGTTTTTT. Protein product: CASSLKGNLPTGELFF.

J is TRBJ2-5 and V is TRBV5-6, with a tentative D call TRBD2 (5 bases). V dropped 2 bases and J dropped 1 base, with 6 bases sitting between them. Germline CDR1 and CDR2: SGHDT and YYEEEE. This CDR3 spans 13 amino acids. This chain's CDR3 is CASSFGSQETQYF. The CDR3 DNA sequence: TGTGCCAGCAGCTTTGGGAGCCAAGAGACCCAGTACTTC.

This rearrangement joins TRBV7-3 to TRBJ2-3; possibly TRBD2 for D (6 bases). V lost 1 base and J lost 0, with 11 bases in between. The CDR3 length is 16 residues. Germline loops: CDR1 SGHTA, CDR2 FQGTGA. The CDR3 sequence is CASSLKGGASTDTQYF. The DNA for the CDR3 is TGTGCCAGCAGCTTAAAGGGCGGGGCCAGCACAGATACGCAGTATTTT.

The chain links TRBV6-5 to TRBJ2-5; no firm D call. The end of the DNA is better explained by TRBJ2-7, so the J call may be wrong. The CDR3 loop spans 14 amino acids. Per the germline V gene, CDR1 is MNHEY and CDR2 is SVGAGI. The CDR3 nucleotides are TGTGCCAGCAGTCCGCCTAGTGGAACCTACGAGCAGTACTTC. Amino acid sequence: CASSPPSGTYEQYF.

The V call is TRBV4-1, the J call TRBJ1-3; the D gene is possibly TRBD1 (5 bases). Germline assignment: CDR1 MGHRA and CDR2 YSYEKL. The length of the CDR3 is 17 residues. Trimming removed 0 bases from V and 0 bases from J, with 12 bases in between. CDR3 sequence: CASSQDWGGHSGNTIYF. CDR3 coding DNA: TGCGCCAGCAGCCAAGATTGGGGCGGTCACTCTGGAAACACCATATATTTT.

This chain links TRBV6-6 with TRBJ1-6; tentative D call: TRBD1 (6 bases). The germline CDR1 and CDR2 sequences are MNHNY and SVGAGI (reference sequence). CDR3 length: 12 residues. V lost 5 bases, J lost 10 bases, and 9 bases lay in between. DNA of the CDR3: TGTGCCAGCAGTCGGGACACCTCACCCCTCCACTTT. Its protein is CASSRDTSPLHF.

The chain recombines TRBV5-6 with TRBJ2-7, with TRBD1 as a possible D gene (5 bases). V was clipped by 1 base and J by 7 bases, with 15 bases between them. The CDR3 is made up of 14 amino acids. Germline-derived CDR1 and CDR2 are SGHDT and YYEEEE. CDR3 sequence reads: CASSLYARVFEQYF. The CDR3 region has the DNA TGTGCCAGCAGCTTGTATGCCAGGGTGTTTGAGCAGTACTTC.

This sequence joins TRBV5-5 and TRBJ2-1, with D perhaps matching TRBD2 (6 bases). V dropped 0 bases and J dropped 4 bases, with 14 bases sitting between them. CDR3 size: 16 residues. Germline V CDR1 and CDR2: SGHKS, YYEKEE (reference sequence). The CDR3 bases are TGTGCCAGCAGCTTGGGGGGGGTATCCCGATACAATGAGCAGTTCTTC. Amino acid sequence: CASSLGGVSRYNEQFF. Using reference TRBV5-5 and TRBJ2-1 for the parts outside the CDR3, the full variable domain is DAGVTQSPTHLIKTRGQQVTLRCSPISGHKSVSWYQQVLGQGPQFIFQYYEKEERGRGNFPDRFSARQFPNYSSELNVNALLLGDSALYLCASSLGGVSRYNEQFFGPGTRLTVL.

The chain links TRBV6-1 to TRBJ2-3; 7 bases are shared with TRBD1. Per the germline V gene, CDR1 is MNHNS and CDR2 is SASEGT. CDR3 size: 15 residues. J lost 3 bases, V lost 5 bases, and 8 bases had no gene match. The CDR3 spells CASSRLQGLTDTQYF. As DNA, the CDR3 is TGTGCCAGCAGTCGTCTACAGGGGTTAACAGATACGCAGTATTTT.

This clone was recorded once. The chain is built from TRBV7-3 and TRBJ2-1; 8 positions agree with TRBD1. The germline CDR1 and CDR2 sequences are SGHTA and FQGTGA. This CDR3 has 15 residues. V was pared by 5 bases and J by 7 bases, with 10 bases of the junction left unmatched. The CDR3 coding sequence is TGTGCCAGCAGCATCGGACAGGGAGTTGGGAATGAGCAGTTCTTC. Translated: CASSIGQGVGNEQFF.

This clone was picked up one time. This chain uses TRBV7-2 with TRBJ2-1, with 15 bases that match TRBD2. Germline CDR1 reads SGHTA; CDR2 reads FQGNSA. The CDR3 consists of 17 residues. V shed 0 bases and J 12 bases; nucleotides not matched to a gene: 9. The CDR3 is CASSLARRTSGGAGQFF. The CDR3 nucleotides read TGTGCCAGCAGCTTAGCGAGACGGACTAGCGGGGGGGCGGGGCAGTTCTTC.

V and J are TRBV6-1 and TRBJ2-2; the D gene is possibly TRBD1 (5 bases). Germline loops: CDR1 MNHNS, CDR2 SASEGT. V lost 4 bases to trimming and J lost 0 bases, with 15 bases between them. This CDR3 spans 17 amino acids. CDR3 protein: CASSAMGPPSNTGELFF. The CDR3 DNA reads TGTGCCAGCAGTGCTATGGGGCCCCCTTCGAACACCGGGGAGCTGTTTTTT.

Only a few counts were recorded for this clone. This rearrangement joins TRBV11-2 to TRBJ1-5; D gene ambiguous. V lost 0 bases, J lost 3 bases, and 9 bases lay in between. The germline V gene has CDR1 SGHAT and CDR2 FQNNGV. The CDR3 extends over 15 amino acids. CDR3 nucleotide sequence: TGTGCCAGCAGCTTAGATCTAGGTACCAATCAGCCCCAGCATTTT. Encoded protein: CASSLDLGTNQPQHF.

This rearrangement joins TRBV4-2 to TRBJ1-5, with 7 bases aligning to TRBD1. V dropped 1 base and J dropped 6; count of bases not matched to a gene: 6. The CDR3 length is 15 residues. CDR1 and CDR2 (germline): LGHNA, YNFKEQ. The CDR3 region is CASSQGTTGPQPQHF. Here the CDR3 DNA reads TGTGCCAGCAGCCAAGGGACGACAGGGCCTCAGCCCCAGCATTTT.

The rearrangement uses TRBV11-3 and TRBJ1-1; D is unresolved. The V end lost 10 bases, the J end lost 5 bases, and 11 bases lay between the germline ends. Germline CDR1 and CDR2: SGHNT and YENEEA. This CDR3 has 11 residues. The CDR3 DNA reads TGTGCCACCCGAGAGGATACTGAAGCTTTCTTT. Translating gives CATREDTEAFF. Drawing the rest from reference TRBV11-3 and TRBJ1-1, the complete variable domain is EAGVVQSPRYKIIEKKQPVAFWCNPISGHNTLYWYLQNLGQGPELLIRYENEEAVDDSQLPKDRFSAERLKGVDSTLKIQPAELGDSAVYLCATREDTEAFFGQGTRLTVV.

The CDR3 sequence is CASSPGGQSKSPLHF. The CDR3 DNA reads as TGTGCCAGCAGTCCGGGCGGACAGTCTAAATCACCCCTCCACTTT. The chain employs TRBV5-5 and TRBJ1-6, with a possible D match to TRBD1 (6 bases). The germline CDR1 and CDR2 sequences are SGHKS and YYEKEE (reference sequence). This CDR3 is built from 15 residues. V was shortened by 5 bases and J by 10 bases, with 19 bases between the two germline ends.

This clone was counted between two and nine times. This rearrangement joins TRBV7-9 to TRBJ1-6; D gene uncertain. Germline CDR1 and CDR2: SEHNR and FQNEAQ (reference sequence). This CDR3 is 17 amino acids long. V was pared by 0 bases and J by 10 bases, with 19 bases between. The CDR3: CASSLAFSGRGGSPLHF. The CDR3 bases are TGTGCCAGCAGCTTAGCGTTCAGTGGCCGGGGAGGGTCACCCCTCCACTTT.

This clone appeared a few times. The chain is built from TRBV5-1 and TRBJ2-7; 7 bases are a match to TRBD1. This CDR3 comprises 12 residues. With 8 bases clipped from V and 7 bases from J, the junction kept 9 bases outside the gene matches. Per the germline V gene, CDR1 is SGHRS and CDR2 is YFSETQ. This chain's CDR3 is CASRQGQGEQYF. In nucleotides, the CDR3 is TGCGCCAGTAGACAGGGTCAGGGGGAGCAGTACTTC.

Only one count was recorded for this clone. Other DNA sequences in this specimen translate into the identical CDR3. V is TRBV4-1 and J is TRBJ1-6; unclear D gene. Germline loops: CDR1 MGHRA, CDR2 YSYEKL. The CDR3 runs to 15 residues. V was trimmed by 3 bases and J by 7 bases, leaving 13 bases between them. CDR3 sequence: CASSQGLAENSPLHF. As DNA, the CDR3 is TGCGCCAGCAGCCAGGGCTTGGCAGAAAATTCACCCCTCCACTTT.

The J gene is TRBJ2-7, the V gene TRBV30; D possibly corresponds to TRBD1 (5 bases). This CDR3 is 13 amino acids long. V lost 5 bases to trimming and J lost 0 bases, with 11 bases between them. Germline V gives CDR1 GTSNPN, CDR2 SVGIG (reference sequence). The CDR3 nucleotides are TGTGCCTGGGGTCGACAGAGCTCCTACGAGCAGTACTTC. Its translation is CAWGRQSSYEQYF.

The V gene is TRBV19, the J gene TRBJ2-7; D gene ambiguous. The CDR3 loop spans 14 amino acids. The germline V and J ends were trimmed by 10 bases and 4 bases, with 20 bases remaining between them. From germline, CDR1 is LNHDA and CDR2 SQIVND (reference sequence). The DNA for the CDR3 is TGTGCCACCCTTGTGACATTGACGCCTTACGAGCAGTACTTC. Amino acid sequence: CATLVTLTPYEQYF.

This clone was detected only a few times. The chain uses TRBV6-1 and TRBJ2-5; 7 bases are shared with TRBD1. The DNA end favors TRBJ2-7, so the J call may be wrong. CDR1 is MNHNS, CDR2 SASEGT, per germline. The CDR3 length is 15 residues. The CDR3 protein is CASSGPDRSSYEQYF. DNA of the CDR3: TGTGCCAGCAGTGGCCCGGACAGGAGCTCCTACGAGCAGTACTTC.